This T cell receptor (beta chain) comes out of a study of control samples from healthy donors and cancer patients. Produced via immunoSEQ multiplex PCR; TCRdb's table is partial and in-frame only. This table has 35,000 to 55,000 clones, roughly 86% appearing once. From germline, CDR1 is SGHRS and CDR2 YFSETQ. The CDR3 is 18 amino acids. V was clipped by 3 bases and J by 1 base; unmatched bases: 8. The chain carries TRBV5-1 and TRBJ2-1; 12 bases are shared with TRBD2. The sample taken for sequencing was PBMCs. This sequence originates from a woman aged 55-69 years with lung cancer. CDR3 DNA: TGCGCCAGCAGCTGGCGGGCTAGCGGGAGGGGATCCTACAATGAGCAGTTCTTC. Protein product: CASSWRASGRGSYNEQFF.